The rows below give T cell receptor beta chains drawn from one sample of a study of blood T cell repertoires in COVID-19. Clones were read by immunoSEQ multiplex PCR, and TCRdb kept only the in-frame ones, dropping some. The sample records just over 150,000 clones, around 93% being singletons. The sequenced sample was peripheral blood. These receptors were collected from a young man with COVID-19, enrolled during active disease. Both conserved end residues are part of each CDR3. The order of the fields is clone size, D gene, J gene, V gene, CDR3 protein, CDR3 DNA. D genes are given only for firm matches. Size values are once, few and many counts, or a class for expanded clones, and some rows have none.

. | . | TRBJ2-5 | TRBV7-2 | CASSLDRQETQYF | TGTGCCAGCAGCTTGGACAGACAAGAGACCCAGTACTTC
. | TRBD2 | TRBJ2-3 | TRBV3-1/TRBV3-2 | CASSPSGVSTDTQYF | TGTGCCAGCAGCCCCAGCGGGGTTAGCACAGATACGCAGTATTTT
. | . | TRBJ2-4 | TRBV19 | CASSIAKNIQYF | TGTGCCAGTAGCATAGCCAAAAACATTCAGTACTTC
. | . | TRBJ1-2 | TRBV2 | CASSESGVNGYTF | TGTGCCAGCAGTGAATCAGGGGTCAATGGCTACACCTTC
. | TRBD2 | TRBJ2-7 | TRBV4-3 | CASSQLAGAYEQYF | TGCGCCAGCAGCCAACTAGCGGGGGCCTACGAGCAGTACTTC
once | . | TRBJ2-7 | TRBV28 | CASSSLSGYEQYF | TGTGCCAGCAGTTCCCTTTCGGGGTACGAGCAGTACTTC
. | TRBD1 | TRBJ1-2 | TRBV18 | CASSPGTVDYGYTF | TGTGCCAGCTCACCGGGGACAGTTGACTATGGCTACACCTTC
. | TRBD1 | TRBJ1-4 | TRBV2 | CASTQTGPFRKLFF | TGTGCCAGCACCCAGACAGGGCCTTTTAGGAAACTGTTTTTT
. | TRBD1 | TRBJ2-1 | TRBV5-1 | CASSWGTGNEQFF | TGCGCCAGCAGCTGGGGGACAGGGAACGAGCAGTTCTTC
once | . | TRBJ1-2 | TRBV24-1 | CATSDSGLGGLYGYTF | TGTGCCACCAGTGATTCCGGTCTCGGGGGGCTCTATGGCTACACCTTC
. | TRBD1 | TRBJ1-5 | TRBV2 | CASKDRGGQPQHF | TGTGCCAGCAAGGACAGGGGCGGACAGCCCCAGCATTTT
. | TRBD1 | TRBJ2-3 | TRBV10-3 | CAISPGQGNTDTQYF | TGTGCCATCAGTCCGGGACAGGGTAATACAGATACGCAGTATTTT
. | TRBD1 | TRBJ1-3 | TRBV7-2 | CASSLQGAGNTIYF | TGTGCCAGCAGCTTACAGGGGGCTGGAAACACCATATATTTT
. | TRBD1 | TRBJ1-3 | TRBV5-4 | CASTRRGQGSSGNTIYF | TGTGCCAGCACCCGTAGGGGACAGGGGTCCTCTGGAAACACCATATATTTT
. | . | TRBJ1-5 | TRBV5-6 | CASSPRAGVLDQPQHF | TGTGCCAGCAGCCCGAGGGCAGGGGTGTTGGATCAGCCCCAGCATTTT
. | . | TRBJ2-6 | TRBV7-8 | CASSLEPGSSGANVLTF | TGTGCCAGCAGCCTGGAACCGGGTAGCTCTGGGGCCAACGTCCTGACTTTC
. | . | TRBJ1-6 | TRBV7-9 | CASSLQGIWSPLHF | TGTGCCAGCAGCTTGCAGGGTATTTGGTCACCCCTCCACTTT
. | TRBD2 | TRBJ2-7 | TRBV27 | CASSLVSTSGSYEQYF | TGTGCCAGCAGTTTAGTGTCGACTAGCGGTTCCTACGAGCAGTACTTC
. | TRBD1 | TRBJ2-7 | TRBV28 | CASSSPPGGYGREQYF | TGTGCCAGCAGTTCTCCCCCAGGGGGATACGGGCGCGAGCAGTACTTC
. | TRBD1 | TRBJ2-7 | TRBV19 | CASREGDRGIYEQYF | TGTGCCAGTAGGGAGGGGGACAGGGGTATCTACGAGCAGTACTTC
. | . | TRBJ2-2 | TRBV5-5 | CASSLDRQGTTGELFF | TGTGCCAGCAGCTTGGATCGGCAGGGGACCACCGGGGAGCTGTTTTTT
once | TRBD1 | TRBJ1-5 | TRBV2 | CASRGDRENNQPQHF | TGTGCCAGCAGGGGGGACAGGGAAAACAATCAGCCCCAGCATTTT
. | . | TRBJ1-1 | TRBV7-2 | CASRWGPNTEAFF | TGTGCCAGCAGGTGGGGCCCAAACACTGAAGCTTTCTTT
. | TRBD2 | TRBJ2-3 | TRBV24-1 | CATRESGSPRDTQYF | TGTGCCACCAGGGAAAGCGGGAGCCCTCGAGATACGCAGTATTTT
. | . | TRBJ1-4 | TRBV4-2 | CASSQEDLKGKLFF | TGTGCCAGCAGCCAAGAGGACCTCAAGGGGAAACTGTTTTTT
. | . | TRBJ1-3 | TRBV9 | CASSYTYSSSGNTIYF | TGTGCCAGCAGCTATACCTACAGTTCCTCTGGAAACACCATATATTTT
. | TRBD1 | TRBJ2-2 | TRBV5-1 | CASRLTGYPNTGELFF | TGCGCCAGCAGGTTGACAGGGTATCCGAACACCGGGGAGCTGTTTTTT
. | . | TRBJ2-7 | TRBV7-2 | CASSLGRGAGEQYF | TGTGCCAGCAGCTTAGGTCGCGGTGCCGGCGAGCAGTACTTC
. | TRBD2 | TRBJ2-3 | TRBV4-3 | CASSQEGTSRNTQYF | TGCGCCAGCAGCCAAGAAGGGACTAGCAGAAATACGCAGTATTTT
. | . | TRBJ2-5 | TRBV5-1 | CASSFNGLEGGETQYF | TGCGCCAGCAGCTTCAACGGCTTGGAAGGCGGGGAGACCCAGTACTTC
. | TRBD1 | TRBJ1-4 | TRBV6-5 | CASSRDRENEKLFF | TGTGCCAGCAGCCGGGACAGAGAGAATGAAAAACTGTTTTTT
. | TRBD2 | TRBJ2-1 | TRBV20-1 | CSASTLAGISYNEQFF | TGCAGTGCTAGTACCCTAGCGGGTATCTCCTACAATGAGCAGTTCTTC
. | TRBD1 | TRBJ1-1 | TRBV28 | CASSWTGDTEAFF | TGTGCCAGCAGCTGGACAGGGGACACTGAAGCTTTCTTT
once | . | TRBJ2-3 | TRBV5-8 | CASSREVVGRGDTQYF | TGTGCCAGCAGCAGGGAGGTAGTTGGTCGAGGCGACACGCAGTATTTT
. | . | TRBJ2-1 | TRBV15 | CATSRDRGYEQFF | TGTGCCACCAGCAGAGATAGGGGATATGAGCAGTTCTTC
. | . | TRBJ2-3 | TRBV27 | CASSPQGDTQYF | TGTGCCAGCAGCCCCCAGGGGGATACGCAGTATTTT
. | . | TRBJ2-7 | TRBV5-1 | CASSLVLSGSEQYF | TGCGCCAGCAGCTTAGTTTTATCGGGATCCGAGCAGTACTTC
. | TRBD1 | TRBJ1-5 | TRBV7-2 | CASSLLGQGQYQPQHF | TGTGCCAGCAGCTTACTAGGACAGGGCCAATATCAGCCCCAGCATTTT
. | TRBD1 | TRBJ1-6 | TRBV19 | CASSIDAGGNDSPLHF | TGTGCCAGTAGTATAGACGCAGGGGGAAACGATTCACCCCTCCACTTT
. | TRBD2 | TRBJ2-5 | TRBV7-3 | CASSSQGGRETQYF | TGTGCCAGCAGCTCCCAGGGAGGGAGGGAGACCCAGTACTTC
. | TRBD1 | TRBJ2-7 | TRBV24-1 | CATSERDRGRDEQYF | TGTGCCACCAGTGAACGGGACAGGGGGCGCGACGAGCAGTACTTC
. | TRBD2 | TRBJ2-6 | TRBV3-1/TRBV3-2 | CASSPKTSGLSGANVLTF | TGTGCCAGCAGCCCGAAAACTAGCGGCCTATCTGGGGCCAACGTCCTGACTTTC
. | . | TRBJ1-4 | TRBV6-5 | CASSLGGATNEKLFF | TGTGCCAGCAGTCTCGGGGGAGCAACTAATGAAAAACTGTTTTTT
. | . | TRBJ2-7 | TRBV11-2 | CASSQDRLSQYF | TGTGCCAGCAGCCAGGACAGATTGTCGCAGTACTTC
once | . | TRBJ1-4 | TRBV11-2 | CASSRQTFNEKLFF | TGTGCCAGCAGCCGACAGACCTTCAATGAAAAACTGTTTTTT
. | . | TRBJ2-5 | TRBV6-6 | CASSYEGQETQYF | TGTGCCAGCAGTTACGAGGGCCAAGAGACCCAGTACTTC
. | . | TRBJ2-3 | TRBV28 | CASRDGQGRITDTQYF | TGTGCCAGCAGAGACGGGCAGGGGCGGATCACAGATACGCAGTATTTT
. | . | TRBJ1-3 | TRBV19 | CASSIDGQISGNTIYF | TGTGCCAGTAGTATCGACGGACAGATCTCGGGAAACACCATATATTTT